Ten or more counts support the clone carrying this T cell receptor (beta chain). Germline-derived CDR1 and CDR2 are KGHDR and SFDVKD. This CDR3 is 12 amino acids long. Trimming took 6 bases from V and 7 from J, leaving 9 bases between them. This record comes from a study of blood T cells in healthy people across ages. Study-level background: For every two T cells, template switching captured about one barcoded beta molecule.

Each sample provided at least 5 micrograms of extracted total RNA. Alongside a J-beta primer mix, a sample-barcoded 5' primer served in a second PCR lasting roughly 6 to 11 cycles. The authors tagged each cDNA molecule using a template-switch adaptor with 12 random nucleotides. Each sample provided no less than 3 million CDR3-containing paired-end reads. MiXCR, run by TCRdb on the 5' RACE reads, gives a single entry per CDR3 protein. The sample consists of hundreds of thousands of distinct CDR3 sequences, less than 35% of them appearing once. The rearrangement uses TRBV24-1 and TRBJ2-1; D is uncertain. The TCR was taken from an elderly woman in good health. The sequenced sample was blood. CDR3 amino acids: CATSTDSNEQFF. CDR3 DNA: TGTGCCACCAGTACCGACTCGAATGAGCAGTTCTTC.